This passage covers 9 T cell receptor beta chains from one sample sequenced in a study of blood T cell repertoires in COVID-19. Sequencing was performed with immunoSEQ multiplex PCR; in TCRdb, only in-frame clones are kept and a portion is missing. This sample has roughly 360,000 clones, with 70% to 90% found just once. What was sequenced was PBMCs or T cells enriched from blood (not recorded which). All receptors derive from a young man who had recovered from COVID-19.

The CDR3 spells CASSHRGGQPQHF. CDR3 DNA: TGTGCCAGCAGTCACAGGGGGGGGCAGCCCCAGCATTTT. The chain recombines TRBV12-3 or TRBV12-4 with TRBJ1-5, with TRBD1 matching over 8 bases. The V and J ends lost 5 bases and 7 bases, in that order; junction bases with no gene match: 4. The CDR3 is 13 residues long.

The gene calls are TRBV12-3 or TRBV12-4 and TRBJ2-3; a possible D gene is TRBD2 (5 bases). Trimming cost V 8 bases and J 5 bases, with 14 bases left between them. The CDR3 extends over 13 amino acids. The CDR3 sequence: CASYWVARDTQYF. DNA of the CDR3: TGTGCCAGCTATTGGGTAGCGCGAGATACGCAGTATTTT.

The V call is TRBV7-9, the J call TRBJ1-1; D gene unclear. Trimming took 1 base from V and 4 from J, leaving 10 bases between them. The CDR3 covers 14 residues. From germline, CDR1 is SEHNR and CDR2 FQNEAQ (reference sequence). CDR3 bases: TGTGCCAGCAGCTTAGGCGGGCACGGCACTGAAGCTTTCTTT. Its translation is CASSLGGHGTEAFF. The full variable domain, completed using reference TRBV7-9 and TRBJ1-1, is DTGVSQNPRHKITKRGQNVTFRCDPISEHNRLYWYRQTLGQGPEFLTYFQNEAQLEKSRLLSDRFSAERPKGSFSTLEIQRTEQGDSAMYLCASSLGGHGTEAFFGQGTRLTVV.

The CDR3 loop reads CASSYPKLGGEFF. Here the CDR3 DNA reads TGTGCCAGCAGTTACCCCAAGTTAGGGGGGGAGTTCTTC. The chain employs TRBV6-2 or TRBV6-3 and TRBJ2-1, with D possibly being TRBD2 (7 bases). CDR1 is MNHEY and CDR2 is SVGEGT in the germline V gene. The V gene lost 2 bases and the J gene lost 14 bases, with 16 bases spanning the gap. The CDR3 has 13 amino acids.

The rearrangement uses TRBV27 and TRBJ2-7; unclear D gene. The germline V gene has CDR1 MNHEY and CDR2 SMNVEV (reference sequence). The ends were cut back, 2 bases at V and 2 bases at J, with 7 bases in the middle. The CDR3 sequence is 13 residues long. The CDR3 sequence is CASSLGGTYEQYF. Here the CDR3 DNA reads TGTGCCAGCAGTTTAGGCGGAACCTACGAGCAGTACTTC.

The chain carries TRBV11-2 and TRBJ2-5; 7 bases are shared with TRBD1. Trimming removed 5 bases from V and 5 bases from J; junction bases left unmatched: 14. The CDR3 length is 16 residues. The germline CDR1 and CDR2 sequences are SGHAT and FQNNGV. CDR3 sequence: CASSPQGFVISETQYF. Written as DNA, the CDR3 is TGTGCCAGCAGCCCACAGGGGTTTGTTATTTCGGAGACCCAGTACTTC.

The chain links TRBV5-1 to TRBJ2-7, with 8 bases identical to TRBD2. V was pared by 0 bases and J by 0 bases, with 5 bases of the junction left unmatched. Germline CDR1 and CDR2: SGHRS and YFSETQ. The CDR3 is 16 residues long. The chain's CDR3 is CASSLGASGRSYEQYF. As DNA, the CDR3 is TGCGCCAGCAGCTTGGGGGCTAGCGGGCGCTCCTACGAGCAGTACTTC.

The chain is built from TRBV19 and TRBJ1-1, with 7 bases lining up with TRBD1. V lost 4 bases, J lost 11 bases, and 16 bases stayed unmatched. The CDR3 sequence is 15 residues long. The germline gives CDR1 LNHDA, CDR2 SQIVND (reference sequence). The CDR3 loop is CASSTPRGQLLKAFF. CDR3 bases: TGTGCCAGTAGTACTCCCCGGGGACAGCTCCTGAAGGCTTTCTTT.

The gene calls are TRBV12-5 and TRBJ2-7; 7 nucleotides agree with TRBD1. Germline CDR1 and CDR2: LGHNT and FRNRAP. V dropped 8 bases and J dropped 0; count of bases not matched to a gene: 4. The CDR3 has 13 residues. The CDR3 region has the DNA TGTGCTAGTATTGGGGACAGCTCCTACGAGCAGTACTTC. Encoded protein: CASIGDSSYEQYF.